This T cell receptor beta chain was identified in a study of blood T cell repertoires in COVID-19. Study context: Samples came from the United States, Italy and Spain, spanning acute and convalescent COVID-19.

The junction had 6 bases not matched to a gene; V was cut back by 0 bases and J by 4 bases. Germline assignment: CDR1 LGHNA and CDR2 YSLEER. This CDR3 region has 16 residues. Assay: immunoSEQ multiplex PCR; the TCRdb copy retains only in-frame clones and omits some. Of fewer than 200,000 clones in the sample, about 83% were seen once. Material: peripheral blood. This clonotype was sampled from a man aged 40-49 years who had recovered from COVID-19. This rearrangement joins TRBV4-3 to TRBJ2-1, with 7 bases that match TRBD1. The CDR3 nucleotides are TGCGCCAGCAGCCAAGATATGAGGGGGCTTTACAATGAGCAGTTCTTC. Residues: CASSQDMRGLYNEQFF.